These T cell receptor beta chains were read from a single sample in a study of blood T cell repertoires in COVID-19. Measured with immunoSEQ multiplex PCR; TCRdb has only the in-frame clones, and not every one. The sample lists around 140,000 clones, around 80% occurring once. The sequenced sample consisted of peripheral blood. The receptors were sampled from a man aged 55-75 years with active or convalescent COVID-19. Each CDR3 is given with its conserved first and last residue. D genes are given only for firm matches. Some rows mark clone size as missing; the rest say once, few, many or name a class of expanded clone.

-	-	TRBJ1-1	TRBV12-3/TRBV12-4	TGTGCCAGCAGTTTCTCCGACAGGTTCGAAGCTTTCTTT	CASSFSDRFEAFF
-	TRBD2	TRBJ2-5	TRBV6-5	TGTGCCAGCGGGCGGGGGGGAGAGACCCAGTACTTC	CASGRGGETQYF
few	TRBD1	TRBJ1-2	TRBV12-3/TRBV12-4	TGTGCCAGCAGCCGAAACAGGGGGCAAGGCTACACCTTC	CASSRNRGQGYTF
-	-	TRBJ1-1	TRBV19	TGTGCCAGTACCTTTCAGGGCGCCTCGAACACTGAAGCTTTCTTT	CASTFQGASNTEAFF
-	-	TRBJ1-2	TRBV30	TGTGCCTGGAGTGGGACTATGAGGGGATTCTATGGCTACACCTTC	CAWSGTMRGFYGYTF
once	-	TRBJ2-5	TRBV18	TGTGCCAGCTCACCAAGCAGGGTTGAGACCCAGTACTTC	CASSPSRVETQYF
-	TRBD1	TRBJ1-2	TRBV27	TGTGCCAGCAGTTTATCGGCAGGGGGATATGGCTACACCTTC	CASSLSAGGYGYTF
-	-	TRBJ2-5	TRBV7-8	TGTGCCAGCAGCCCGCAAGAGACCCAGTACTTC	CASSPQETQYF
-	TRBD1	TRBJ2-1	TRBV10-3	TGTGCCATCAGGGGGACAGGGGAATACAATGAGCAGTTCTTC	CAIRGTGEYNEQFF
-	-	TRBJ1-1	TRBV6-2/TRBV6-3	TGTGCCAGCAGTCGCGACAGGAATGGAGCTTTCTTT	CASSRDRNGAFF
-	-	TRBJ2-7	TRBV7-2	TGTGCCAGCAGCCCTACCCCCTACAGGGTTTGGGAGCAGTACTTC	CASSPTPYRVWEQYF
-	-	TRBJ1-2	TRBV6-1	TGTGCCAGCAGTGAAGTAAACAGAATATCCTACTATGGCTACACCTTC	CASSEVNRISYYGYTF
-	-	TRBJ1-2	TRBV3-1/TRBV3-2	TGTGCCAGCAGCCGCCCCCTCGTATCCGGTCATGGCTACACCTTC	CASSRPLVSGHGYTF
few	-	TRBJ1-4	TRBV6-6	TGTGCCAGCGAGAGGGCAACTAATGAAAAACTGTTTTTT	CASERATNEKLFF
-	-	TRBJ1-5	TRBV7-2	TGTGCCAGCAGCTCCCTTGGAGGAAGCCTCGGGCAGCCCCAGCATTTT	CASSSLGGSLGQPQHF
-	-	TRBJ2-3	TRBV24-1	TGTGCCACCAGTCAGGGGCTGGGCACAGATACGCAGTATTTT	CATSQGLGTDTQYF
-	TRBD1	TRBJ2-7	TRBV7-2	TGTGCCAGCAGCTTAGCCCCACAGGGGGCAAGGGAGCAGTACTTC	CASSLAPQGAREQYF
-	TRBD2	TRBJ2-3	TRBV3-1/TRBV3-2	TGTGCCAGCAGCCAGACTAGCCCCCCAGATACGCAGTATTTT	CASSQTSPPDTQYF
-	-	TRBJ1-5	TRBV12-3/TRBV12-4	TGTGCCAGCAGTTTCGGCGGGAATCAGCCCCAGCATTTT	CASSFGGNQPQHF
-	-	TRBJ1-1	TRBV10-1	TGCGCCAGCAGTGCCGCGGAGGGCACTGAAGCTTTCTTT	CASSAAEGTEAFF
-	TRBD2	TRBJ2-3	TRBV5-5	TGTGCCAGCAGCTTGGCCAGCGGGGGGCGAGGAACAAGCACAGATACGCAGTATTTT	CASSLASGGRGTSTDTQYF
-	TRBD1	TRBJ1-5	TRBV5-4	TGTGCCAGCAGTCAAGGGGGCCCAGGGGTTCAGCCCCAGCATTTT	CASSQGGPGVQPQHF
-	TRBD1	TRBJ2-2	TRBV25-1	TGTGCCAGCAGTGAATGGAGGACAGGGGGGGTTGGGGAGCTGTTTTTT	CASSEWRTGGVGELFF
many	TRBD1	TRBJ1-1	TRBV7-9	TGTGCCAGCAGCTTGATCGGGACAGGGGGCGATTTTGGGCGCACTGAAGCTTTCTTT	CASSLIGTGGDFGRTEAFF
once	TRBD2	TRBJ2-7	TRBV7-9	TGTGCCAGCAGCTTAACCGGGGGGACCTACGAGCAGTACTTC	CASSLTGGTYEQYF
-	-	TRBJ2-5	TRBV24-1	TGTGCCACCAGTGACCCACAGGGAAAGAAAGAGACCCAGTACTTC	CATSDPQGKKETQYF
once	-	TRBJ1-1	TRBV27	TGTGCCAGCAGGGCAACAGGGTACTCTGAAGCTTTCTTT	CASRATGYSEAFF
-	-	TRBJ1-6	TRBV7-8	TGTGCCAGCAGCTTAAGTCGTCGTCGAGAATTCGTTTATTCACCCCTCCACTTT	CASSLSRRREFVYSPLHF
-	-	TRBJ1-2	TRBV5-5	TGTGCCAGCAGCTCGACTACTCGGGAGACCTTC	CASSSTTRETF
-	-	TRBJ2-3	TRBV7-2	TGTGCCAGCAGCTTATACTCCGCCCGCACAGATACGCAGTATTTT	CASSLYSARTDTQYF
-	TRBD1	TRBJ2-2	TRBV7-2	TGTGCCAGCAGCCCCAGGGGGGGACAGGGGAACACCGGGGAGCTGTTTTTT	CASSPRGGQGNTGELFF
-	TRBD1	TRBJ1-1	TRBV7-2	TGTGCCAGCAGCCCCAACGGGGGACAGGTTCCGGGCACTGAAGCTTTCTTT	CASSPNGGQVPGTEAFF
once	TRBD1	TRBJ2-1	TRBV7-2	TGTGCCAGCAGCCCGGACAGGGCCTCCTACAATGAGCAGTTCTTC	CASSPDRASYNEQFF
many	-	TRBJ1-1	TRBV18	TGTGCCAGCTCACCAGCAGGGAAGAACACTGAAGCTTTCTTT	CASSPAGKNTEAFF
-	TRBD1	TRBJ1-1	TRBV18	TGTGCCAGCTCACTGCAGGACAGGGAAGGAGTGGCTTTCTTT	CASSLQDREGVAFF
-	-	TRBJ1-5	TRBV4-1	TGCGCCAGCAGCCAAGAGAGGGGGGGTAGCAATCAGCCCCAGCATTTT	CASSQERGGSNQPQHF
-	-	TRBJ2-1	TRBV24-1	TGTGCCACCAGTGATACCGGGAGCAACTACAATGAGCAGTTCTTC	CATSDTGSNYNEQFF
-	TRBD1	TRBJ1-6	TRBV4-3	TGCGCCAGCAGCCAAGTTGCGCGGGACAGCCTTAATTCACCCCTCCACTTT	CASSQVARDSLNSPLHF
-	TRBD1	TRBJ1-2	TRBV7-2	TGTGCCAGCAGCTTAGACAGGGGCTATGGCTACACCTTC	CASSLDRGYGYTF
few	-	TRBJ2-3	TRBV19	TGTGCCAGTAGTATTCGGGGGGCCGGGACAGATACGCAGTATTTT	CASSIRGAGTDTQYF
-	TRBD2	TRBJ2-1	TRBV4-1	TGCGCCAGCAGCCAAGATGGGACTAGGTCAAATGAGCAGTTCTTC	CASSQDGTRSNEQFF
-	-	TRBJ2-3	TRBV27	TGTGCCAGCAGTTTACTAAGCACAGATACGCAGTATTTT	CASSLLSTDTQYF
-	TRBD1	TRBJ1-6	TRBV27	TGTGCCAGCAGTCCCGACAGGGGGCTTGGTTCACCCCTCCACTTT	CASSPDRGLGSPLHF
few	-	TRBJ1-1	TRBV5-1	TGCGCCAGCAGCTTGGTGGCCAGGCGGGACACTGAAGCTTTCTTT	CASSLVARRDTEAFF
-	TRBD2	TRBJ2-1	TRBV4-3	TGCGCCAGCAGCCAAGAGTCGGGACTAGCGGGAGGCAATGAGCAGTTCTTC	CASSQESGLAGGNEQFF
-	-	TRBJ1-2	TRBV7-2	TGTGCCAGCAGCCAGGCGGGGGCTAACTATGGCTACACCTTC	CASSQAGANYGYTF
-	-	TRBJ1-2	TRBV6-5	TGTGCCAGCAGTTACAATGGACTAGGTGGCTACACCTTC	CASSYNGLGGYTF
-	TRBD1	TRBJ2-1	TRBV6-5	TGTGCCAGCAGTTACCGGGACAGAGTTTACAATGAGCAGTTCTTC	CASSYRDRVYNEQFF
few	-	TRBJ2-2	TRBV30	TGTGCCTGGAACGAACTGAACACCGGGGAGCTGTTTTTT	CAWNELNTGELFF
-	-	TRBJ1-2	TRBV6-5	TGTGCCAGCATGCGGGGACCTGGACTCTATGGCTACACCTTC	CASMRGPGLYGYTF
-	-	TRBJ1-2	TRBV2	TGTGCCAGCACTCTGGACAGAAACTATGGCTACACCTTC	CASTLDRNYGYTF
-	TRBD1	TRBJ2-5	TRBV11-3	TGTGCCAGCAGCTTAATACAGGGGGCCCAAGAGACCCAGTACTTC	CASSLIQGAQETQYF
-	TRBD2	TRBJ2-3	TRBV7-6	TGTGCCAGCAGCTCCCGGAGTGGGGGGGTTGTTGATACGCAGTATTTT	CASSSRSGGVVDTQYF